This TCR beta chain was identified in a study of tumor and adjacent non-tumor tissue in lung cancer. Study-wide context: Patients were aged about 30 to 80, fewer than twelve men and 5 women, stage I to III. Some 4.2 million productive TCRbeta reads were obtained per sample on average.

Comment on this clonotype: Given a much more abundant clone one base away, this may be a read error. Because it lacks the conserved phenylalanine or tryptophan at the end, this CDR3 is likely a read error.

RNA was extracted from bulk tissue without any cell sorting. A modified ARM-PCR protocol with three rounds of nested PCR amplified TCRbeta. In TCRdb, the multiplex PCR reads were re-called with MiXCR into one record per CDR3 protein. The sample includes roughly 67,000 distinct CDR3 sequences, almost 60% of them seen just once. The TCR sequence derives from a middle-aged man with non-small cell lung cancer. What was sequenced was lung tumor tissue.

Here the CDR3 reads CASSPGGGTSYEQYL. CDR3 nucleotides: TGCGCCAGCAGCCCAGGCGGCGGAACATCCTACGAGCAGTACCTC. This sequence joins TRBV5-1 and TRBJ2-7; D gene ambiguous. This CDR3 spans 15 amino acids. Looked up from germline, CDR1 is SGHRS and CDR2 is YFSETQ. The ends were cut back, 4 bases at V and 1 base at J, with 15 bases in the middle.